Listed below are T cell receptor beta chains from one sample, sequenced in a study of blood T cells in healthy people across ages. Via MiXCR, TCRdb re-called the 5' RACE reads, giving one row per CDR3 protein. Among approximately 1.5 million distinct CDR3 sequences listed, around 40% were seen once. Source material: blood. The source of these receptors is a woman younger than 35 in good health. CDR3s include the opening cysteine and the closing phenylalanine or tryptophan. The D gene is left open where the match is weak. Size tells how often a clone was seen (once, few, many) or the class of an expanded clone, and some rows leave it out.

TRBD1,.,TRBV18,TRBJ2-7,CASLKTGTCEQYF,TGTGCCAGCCTCAAGACAGGGACGTGCGAGCAGTACTTC
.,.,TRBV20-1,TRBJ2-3,CSATMTAPDTQYF,TGCAGTGCTACAATGACCGCCCCAGATACGCAGTATTTT
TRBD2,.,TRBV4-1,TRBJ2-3,CASSQDSGLGVFTQYF,TGCGCCAGCAGCCAAGACTCGGGACTAGGGGTTTTTACGCAGTATTTT
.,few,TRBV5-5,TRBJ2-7,CASSTPTGNYEQYF,TGTGCCAGCAGCACACCGACAGGAAACTACGAGCAGTACTTC
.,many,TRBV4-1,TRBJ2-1,CASSQEIRHHEQFF,TGCGCCAGCAGCCAAGAAATCCGTCACCATGAGCAGTTCTTC
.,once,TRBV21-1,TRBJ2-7,CASSTHRRDRSSYEQYF,TGTGCCAGCAGCACACACAGACGGGACAGATCCTCCTACGAGCAGTACTTC
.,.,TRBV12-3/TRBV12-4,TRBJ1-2,CASSFSAVSGYTF,TGTGCCAGCAGTTTTTCGGCAGTTTCTGGCTACACCTTC
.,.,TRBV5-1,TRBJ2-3,CASSSPSGVKRRTTDTQYF,TGCGCCAGCAGCAGCCCCTCGGGGGTGAAACGAAGGACCACAGATACGCAGTATTTT
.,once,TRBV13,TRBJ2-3,CASSPTDAKKQYF,TGTGCCAGCAGCCCTACTGATGCGAAGAAGCAGTATTTT
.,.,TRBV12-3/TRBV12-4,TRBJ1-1,CASIGEKAFF,TGTGCCAGCATCGGCGAGAAGGCTTTCTTT
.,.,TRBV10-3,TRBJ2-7,CAISERDGSYNEQYF,TGTGCCATCAGTGAGAGGGACGGCTCCTACAATGAGCAGTACTTC
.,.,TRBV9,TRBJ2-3,CASSPDIASTDTQYF,TGTGCCAGCAGCCCAGACATCGCTAGCACAGATACGCAGTATTTT
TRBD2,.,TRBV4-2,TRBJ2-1,CASSQERGGFAHEQFF,TGTGCCAGCAGCCAGGAGCGGGGGGGCTTCGCCCATGAGCAGTTCTTC
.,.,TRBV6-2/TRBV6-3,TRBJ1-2,CASTTGYDGYTF,TGTGCCAGCACTACAGGGTACGATGGCTACACCTTC
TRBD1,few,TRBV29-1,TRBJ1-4,CSVTDRLGEKLFF,TGCAGCGTGACGGACAGGCTTGGGGAAAAACTGTTTTTT
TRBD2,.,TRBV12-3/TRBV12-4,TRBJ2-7,CASSLRLAGRSYEQYF,TGTGCCAGCAGTTTACGGCTAGCGGGGCGTAGCTACGAGCAGTACTTC
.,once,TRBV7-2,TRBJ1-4,CASSSHNEKLFF,TGTGCCAGCAGCTCCCATAATGAAAAACTGTTTTTT
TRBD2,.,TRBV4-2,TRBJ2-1,CASSQARTSGSDDEQFF,TGTGCCAGCAGCCAAGCAAGGACTAGCGGGAGCGACGACGAGCAGTTCTTC
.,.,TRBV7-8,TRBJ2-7,CASSTADYRYNEQYF,TGTGCCAGCAGCACTGCGGACTACAGATACAATGAGCAGTACTTC
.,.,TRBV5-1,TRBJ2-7,CASSDLSAYEQYF,TGCGCCAGCAGCGATCTGTCCGCCTACGAGCAGTACTTC
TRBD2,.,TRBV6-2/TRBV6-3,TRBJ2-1,CASSYSGTSGNEQFF,TGTGCCAGCAGTTACTCGGGGACTAGCGGGAATGAGCAGTTCTTC
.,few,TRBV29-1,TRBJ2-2,CSVDKPGANTGELFF,TGCAGCGTTGACAAACCCGGGGCGAACACCGGGGAGCTGTTTTTT
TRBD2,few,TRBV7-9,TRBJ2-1,CASSTTKTSAIYNEQFF,TGTGCCAGCAGCACTACTAAGACTAGCGCCATCTACAATGAGCAGTTCTTC
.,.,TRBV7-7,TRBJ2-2,CASSLAPWRGQQTGELFF,TGTGCTAGCAGCTTAGCCCCATGGCGGGGGCAACAGACCGGGGAGCTGTTTTTT
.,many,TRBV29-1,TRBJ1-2,CSVEENYGYTF,TGCAGCGTTGAAGAGAACTATGGCTACACCTTC
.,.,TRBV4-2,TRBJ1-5,CASSQGQADQPQHF,TGTGCCAGCAGCCAAGGACAGGCGGATCAGCCCCAGCATTTT
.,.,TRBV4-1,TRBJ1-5,CVSSQDRFRDQPQHF,TGCGTCAGCAGCCAAGATCGGTTCCGGGATCAGCCCCAGCATTTT
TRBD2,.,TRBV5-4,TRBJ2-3,CASSPSGLPFRYF,TGTGCCAGCAGCCCTAGCGGGCTCCCGTTTCGGTATTTT
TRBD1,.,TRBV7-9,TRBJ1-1,CASSWGQGSDTEAFF,TGTGCCAGCAGCTGGGGACAGGGGAGCGACACTGAAGCTTTCTTT
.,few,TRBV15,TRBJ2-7,CATSRDGASSEQYF,TGTGCCACCAGCAGAGATGGAGCAAGCTCCGAGCAGTACTTC
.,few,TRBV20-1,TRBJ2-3,CSATVRQELNTDTQYF,TGCAGTGCTACCGTTCGACAGGAGCTAAACACAGATACGCAGTATTTT
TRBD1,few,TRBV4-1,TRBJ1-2,CASSLRTGEDYGYTF,TGCGCCAGCAGCCTTCGAACAGGGGAGGACTATGGCTACACCTTC
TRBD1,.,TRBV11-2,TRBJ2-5,CAGSLGQGYFKEQYF,TGTGCCGGCAGCTTAGGACAGGGGTATTTTAAGGAGCAGTACTTC
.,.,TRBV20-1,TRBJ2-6,CSAAPGSGANVLTF,TGCAGTGCTGCTCCAGGGTCTGGGGCCAACGTCCTGACTTTC
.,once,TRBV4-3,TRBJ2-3,CASSTGLKRTDTQYF,TGCGCCAGCAGCACCGGACTGAAGCGCACAGATACGCAGTATTTT
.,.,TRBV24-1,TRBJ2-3,CATSDLQAGVDTQYF,TGTGCCACCAGTGATTTGCAGGCAGGGGTGGATACGCAGTATTTT
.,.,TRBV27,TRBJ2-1,CASRQSSGGIYNEQFF,TGTGCCAGCAGACAGTCCAGCGGAGGTATTTACAATGAGCAGTTCTTC
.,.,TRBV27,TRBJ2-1,CASSFPPFQGQAISYNEQFF,TGTGCCAGCAGTTTCCCCCCATTCCAGGGGCAGGCTATCTCCTACAATGAGCAGTTCTTC
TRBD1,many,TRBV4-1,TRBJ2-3,CASSQVGYGTGSTDTQYF,TGCGCCAGCAGCCAAGTTGGTTATGGGACAGGGAGCACAGATACGCAGTATTTT
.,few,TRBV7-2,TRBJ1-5,CASSLRDTYRTHF,TGTGCCAGCAGCTTACGGGACACGTACCGTACGCATTTT
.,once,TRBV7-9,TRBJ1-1,CASSPGLGRGAEAFF,TGTGCCAGCAGCCCGGGATTGGGCCGGGGAGCTGAAGCTTTCTTT
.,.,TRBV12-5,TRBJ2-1,CASGLVLEQGGGYNEQFF,TGTGCTAGTGGTTTGGTCCTGGAACAGGGAGGGGGCTACAATGAGCAGTTCTTC
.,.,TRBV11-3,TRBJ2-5,CAKKSSSEPKETQYF,TGTGCCAAGAAGTCTTCTAGCGAACCCAAAGAGACCCAGTACTTC
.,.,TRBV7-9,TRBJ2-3,CASSFGTGLADTQYF,TGTGCCAGCAGCTTCGGGACCGGCTTGGCAGATACGCAGTATTTT
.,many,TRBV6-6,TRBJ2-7,CASRNYEQYF,TGTGCCAGCAGGAACTACGAGCAGTACTTC
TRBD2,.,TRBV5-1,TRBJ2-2,CASSVLLATNTGELFF,TGCGCCAGCAGCGTCCTACTAGCGACGAACACCGGGGAGCTGTTTTTT
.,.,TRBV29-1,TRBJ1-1,CSVAGQGSTEAFF,TGCAGCGTTGCGGGGCAGGGAAGCACTGAAGCTTTCTTT
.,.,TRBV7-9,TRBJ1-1,CVSSKFPEAFF,TGTGTCAGCAGTAAGTTCCCTGAAGCTTTCTTT